The clone carrying this T cell receptor beta chain showed up many times. The germline gives CDR1 SNHLY, CDR2 FYNNEI. With 5 bases clipped from V and 3 bases from J, the junction kept 9 bases outside the gene matches. The CDR3 has 16 residues. Every individual TCR cDNA molecule carried its own unique molecular identifier, which allowed correction of PCR and sequencing errors. TCRdb re-called the 5' RACE reads through MiXCR, storing one row per CDR3 protein. This table holds over 45,000 distinct CDR3 sequences, approximately 5.7% found once. The time point: sample taken at primary tumor resection. Approximately 70 TRACERx patients with early, untreated non-small cell lung cancer donated samples. Tumor, nontumor lung or frozen PBMC supplied whole RNA, sequenced without sorting. The data stem from a study of spatial heterogeneity in lung cancer. Background on the study: TCR and UMI combinations that were unique each appeared, on average, more than ten times in raw reads.

The specimen was PBMCs, collected at surgery. This receptor was obtained from a male donor with early-stage non-small cell lung cancer. The rearrangement uses TRBV2 and TRBJ2-1; 8 bases fit TRBD1. The CDR3 DNA sequence: TGTGCCAGCAGTCCCGGGGCAGGGGGCAACTACAATGAGCAGTTCTTC. This encodes CASSPGAGGNYNEQFF.